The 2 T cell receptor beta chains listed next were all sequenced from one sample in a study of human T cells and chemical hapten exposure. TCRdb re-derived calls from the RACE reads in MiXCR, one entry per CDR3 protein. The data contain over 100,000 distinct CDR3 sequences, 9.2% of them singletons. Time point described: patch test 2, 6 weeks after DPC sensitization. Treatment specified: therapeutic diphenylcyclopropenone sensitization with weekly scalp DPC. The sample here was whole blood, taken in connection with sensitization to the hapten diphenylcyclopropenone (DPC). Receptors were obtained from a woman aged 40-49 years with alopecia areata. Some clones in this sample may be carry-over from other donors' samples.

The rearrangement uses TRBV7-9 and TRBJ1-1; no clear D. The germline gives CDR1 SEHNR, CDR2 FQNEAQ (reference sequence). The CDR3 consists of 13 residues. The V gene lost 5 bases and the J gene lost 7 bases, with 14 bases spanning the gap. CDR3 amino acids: CASSLPGGFEAFF. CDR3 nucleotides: TGTGCCAGCAGCCTACCCGGTGGCTTTGAAGCTTTCTTT.

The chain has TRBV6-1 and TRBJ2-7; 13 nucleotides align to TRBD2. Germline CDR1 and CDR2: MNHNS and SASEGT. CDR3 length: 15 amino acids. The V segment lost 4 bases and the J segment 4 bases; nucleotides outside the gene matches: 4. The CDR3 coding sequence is TGTGCCAGCAGTGGGACTAGCGGGGGAATGTACGAGCAGTACTTC. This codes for CASSGTSGGMYEQYF.